The clone carrying this T cell receptor (beta chain) was recorded at least ten times. Its target is not known. RNA served as the template for amplifying TCR beta CDR3 regions. HTBI primers primed a first-round RT-PCR, and a second-round multiplex PCR followed. TCRdb re-called the multiplex PCR reads with MiXCR, one entry per CDR3 protein. The sample consists of almost 750,000 distinct CDR3 sequences, roughly 40% of them appearing once. This record belongs to a study of Graves' ophthalmopathy and Graves' hyperthyroidism. The study's findings and limits: Most expanded clonotypes from thyroid (those above 0.001 frequency) were also found in blood. This model predicted ophthalmopathy progression (sensitivity 65% to 71%, specificity 72% to 85%).

Pregnant or lactating patients and those with other autoimmune diseases or uncontrolled infections were excluded. Trimming took 1 base from V and 2 from J, leaving 8 bases between them. The CDR3 spans 14 residues. CDR1 and CDR2 from the germline V gene are SEHNR and FQNEAQ (reference sequence). The sequencing input was peripheral blood. This TCR derives from an adult man with Graves' ophthalmopathy. This chain links TRBV7-9 with TRBJ1-2; perhaps TRBD1 as D (5 bases). The CDR3 loop reads CASSLGDPNYGYTF. CDR3 DNA sequence: TGTGCCAGCAGCTTAGGGGACCCGAACTATGGCTACACCTTC.